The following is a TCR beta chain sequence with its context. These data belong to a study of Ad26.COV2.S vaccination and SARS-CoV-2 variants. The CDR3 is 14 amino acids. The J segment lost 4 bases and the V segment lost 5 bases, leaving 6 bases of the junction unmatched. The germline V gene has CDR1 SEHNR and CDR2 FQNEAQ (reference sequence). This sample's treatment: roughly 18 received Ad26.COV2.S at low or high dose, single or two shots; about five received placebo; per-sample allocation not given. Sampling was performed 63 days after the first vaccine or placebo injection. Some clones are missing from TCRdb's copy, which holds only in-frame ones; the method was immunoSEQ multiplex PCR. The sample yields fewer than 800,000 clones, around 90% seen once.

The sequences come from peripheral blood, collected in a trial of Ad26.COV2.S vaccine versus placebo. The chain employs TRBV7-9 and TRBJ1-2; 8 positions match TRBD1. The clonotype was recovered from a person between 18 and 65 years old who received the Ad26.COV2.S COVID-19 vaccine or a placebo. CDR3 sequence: CASSLRGTGYGYTF. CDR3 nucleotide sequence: TGTGCCAGCAGCCTAAGAGGGACAGGCTATGGCTACACCTTC.